Following are 24 T cell receptor beta chains from one sample sequenced in a study of blood T cell repertoires in COVID-19. Only in-frame clones appear in the TCRdb table, and some are missing; sequencing was by immunoSEQ multiplex PCR. Of about 59,000 clones in the sample, approximately 85% were seen once. Material for sequencing was peripheral blood. These receptors all stem from a human donor in a cohort sampled during active COVID-19.

CDR3 sequence reads: CASTPGGSQPQHF. As DNA, the CDR3 is TGTGCCAGCACCCCCGGTGGGAGTCAGCCCCAGCATTTT. The chain links TRBV11-1 to TRBJ1-5; D remains unclear. CDR3 size: 13 residues. V was cut by 7 bases and J by 6 bases, with 13 bases left in between. CDR1 SGHAT and CDR2 FQDESV come from the germline V gene (reference sequence).

This sequence joins TRBV7-9 and TRBJ2-7; 9 bases line up with TRBD1. V gave up 5 bases and J gave up 3 bases; unmatched junction bases: 5. Germline V gives CDR1 SEHNR, CDR2 FQNEAQ (reference sequence). The CDR3 totals 14 residues. In nucleotides, the CDR3 is TGTGCCAGCAGCACCGGGACAGGGAGCTACGAGCAGTACTTC. Translating gives CASSTGTGSYEQYF.

The CDR3 loop reads CASSERGQTGNTIYF. The CDR3 DNA follows: TGCGCCAGCAGTGAGAGAGGGCAGACTGGAAACACCATATATTTT. V and J are TRBV10-2 and TRBJ1-3, with no clear D. CDR1 is WSHSY, CDR2 SAAADI, per germline. The CDR3 totals 15 residues. V was cut by 2 bases and J by 2 bases, with 10 bases left in between.

The genes are TRBV5-5 and TRBJ1-4; 7 bases are a match to TRBD1. V dropped 0 bases and J dropped 4; count of bases not matched to a gene: 6. The CDR3 is made up of 16 amino acids. Germline V CDR1 and CDR2: SGHKS, YYEKEE (reference sequence). The CDR3 protein is CASSLVRGTVNEKLFF. CDR3 nucleotide sequence: TGTGCCAGCAGCTTGGTTCGTGGGACAGTTAATGAAAAACTGTTTTTT. Full variable domain (remainder filled in from reference TRBV5-5 and TRBJ1-4): DAGVTQSPTHLIKTRGQQVTLRCSPISGHKSVSWYQQVLGQGPQFIFQYYEKEERGRGNFPDRFSARQFPNYSSELNVNALLLGDSALYLCASSLVRGTVNEKLFFGSGTQLSVL.

The chain employs TRBV10-1 and TRBJ2-5; D perhaps matches TRBD2 (6 bases). CDR1 and CDR2 from the germline V gene are WNHNN and SYGVQD (reference sequence). This CDR3 contains 14 residues. Trimming removed 3 bases at V and 5 bases at J, with 13 bases between. CDR3 loop: CASSESGGLETQYF. The CDR3, as DNA: TGCGCCAGCAGTGAAAGTGGAGGGTTGGAGACCCAGTACTTC.

This chain connects TRBV11-2 to TRBJ2-7; 11 positions agree with TRBD2. The CDR3 has 15 amino acids. Germline CDR1 reads SGHAT; CDR2 reads FQNNGV. J gave up 4 bases and V 6 bases, and 8 bases lay outside the gene matches. The CDR3 sequence: CASSSLAGGGYEQYF. CDR3 DNA: TGTGCCAGCAGTTCCCTAGCGGGGGGAGGTTACGAGCAGTACTTC.

The V and J genes are TRBV6-6 and TRBJ1-2; D call uncertain. Germline-derived CDR1 and CDR2 are MNHNY and SVGAGI (reference sequence). V was trimmed by 4 bases and J by 8 bases, leaving 14 bases between them. The CDR3 consists of 13 residues. The CDR3 sequence is CASSLRMLEGYTF. Here the CDR3 DNA reads TGTGCCAGCAGTTTGCGCATGTTAGAGGGCTACACCTTC.

The V call is TRBV4-1, the J call TRBJ2-7, with TRBD1 matching 8 bases. The CDR3 sequence is 15 residues long. Germline V gene data show CDR1 as MGHRA and CDR2 as YSYEKL. V gave up 4 bases and J gave up 5 bases; unmatched junction bases: 10. The CDR3 loop reads CASSPRTGKDDEQYF. For the CDR3, the DNA is TGCGCCAGCAGCCCCCGGACAGGGAAGGACGACGAGCAGTACTTC.

The chain employs TRBV7-2 and TRBJ1-2; 7 bases are a match to TRBD1. CDR3 length equals 14 residues. Germline lookup yields CDR1 SGHTA and CDR2 FQGNSA. V shed 4 bases and J 4 bases; nucleotides not matched to a gene: 6. This CDR3 reads CASSSPRDSYGYTF. The CDR3 nucleotides are TGTGCCAGCAGCTCCCCCCGGGACAGCTATGGCTACACCTTC.

This rearrangement joins TRBV27 to TRBJ2-2; 7 nucleotides align to TRBD1. The germline V gene has CDR1 MNHEY and CDR2 SMNVEV (reference sequence). Trimming cost V 3 bases and J 1 base; bases outside gene matches: 2. The CDR3 runs to 15 residues. This chain's CDR3 is CASSLDRLNTGELFF. Here the CDR3 DNA reads TGTGCCAGCAGTTTGGACAGGTTGAACACCGGGGAGCTGTTTTTT.

The chain has TRBV27 and TRBJ1-1; 7 nucleotides match TRBD1. Germline trimming cut 5 bases from V and 4 bases from J; bases unmatched to any gene: 13. The CDR3 length is 16 residues. The germline gives CDR1 MNHEY, CDR2 SMNVEV (reference sequence). The CDR3 DNA follows: TGTGCCAGCAGTCCCCCGACAGGGAACCAACGCACTGAAGCTTTCTTT. This encodes CASSPPTGNQRTEAFF.

The V and J genes are TRBV6-5 and TRBJ2-7, with 8 bases identical to TRBD1. With 6 bases clipped from V and 4 bases from J, the junction kept 8 bases outside the gene matches. Germline loops: CDR1 MNHEY, CDR2 SVGAGI. The CDR3 has 14 residues. CDR3 coding DNA: TGTGCCAGCAGCACTCGGACAGGGCGGTACGAGCAGTACTTC. Protein sequence: CASSTRTGRYEQYF.

V gene TRBV3-1 (or the pseudogene TRBV3-2) combines with J gene TRBJ2-7; a possible D gene is TRBD2 (5 bases). The CDR3 covers 12 residues. With 1 base removed from V and 4 bases from J, the gap between germline ends came to 5 bases. Germline lookup yields CDR1 LGHDT and CDR2 YNNKEL (reference sequence). CDR3 nucleotides: TGTGCCAGCAGCCAAGGGAGGTACGAGCAGTACTTC. Translation: CASSQGRYEQYF.

This sequence joins TRBV18 and TRBJ2-1, with 10 nucleotides matching TRBD1. V gave up 4 bases and J gave up 2 bases; unmatched junction bases: 2. Per germline, CDR1 KGHSH and CDR2 LQKENI. The CDR3 runs to 15 residues. The DNA of the CDR3 is TGTGCCAGCTCACGACAGGGGGCTACCTACAATGAGCAGTTCTTC. Translated, it gives CASSRQGATYNEQFF. Together with reference TRBV18 and TRBJ2-1, the CDR3 gives the full variable domain: NAGVMQNPRHLVRRRGQEARLRCSPMKGHSHVYWYRQLPEEGLKFMVYLQKENIIDESGMPKERFSAEFPKEGPSILRIQQVVRGDSAAYFCASSRQGATYNEQFFGPGTRLTVL.

The rearrangement uses TRBV29-1 and TRBJ2-5; the match to TRBD1 covers 8 bases. The V gene's germline CDR1 is SQVTM and CDR2 ANQGSEA. The CDR3 is 13 amino acids. Germline trimming cut 6 bases from V and 4 bases from J; bases unmatched to any gene: 7. CDR3 nucleotide sequence: TGCAGCGTCCAGGGGGCCTGGACAGAGACCCAGTACTTC. Its translation is CSVQGAWTETQYF.

In DNA form, the CDR3 reads TGTGCCAGTAGTATAGATGGGACAGTCTCTGGAAACACCATATATTTT. As protein: CASSIDGTVSGNTIYF. The chain combines TRBV19 with TRBJ1-3; 7 bases align to TRBD1. This CDR3 has 16 amino acids. Germline V gives CDR1 LNHDA, CDR2 SQIVND (reference sequence). The V gene end was trimmed by 0 bases and the J gene end by 0 bases; junction bases not matched to a gene: 2.

This chain uses TRBV19 with TRBJ2-3, with 10 positions matching TRBD2. The CDR3 has 18 residues. The J segment lost 0 bases and the V segment lost 6 bases, leaving 12 bases of the junction unmatched. CDR1 and CDR2 (germline): LNHDA, SQIVND (reference sequence). Here the CDR3 reads CASRPLAGGQTSTDTQYF. CDR3 DNA: TGTGCCAGTAGGCCCTTAGCGGGGGGACAAACTAGCACAGATACGCAGTATTTT.

This rearrangement joins TRBV24-1 to TRBJ2-3, with 9 bases identical to TRBD2. The CDR3 is made up of 18 amino acids. Germline V lookup: CDR1 KGHDR, CDR2 SFDVKD. Trimming removed 3 bases from V and 0 bases from J; junction bases left unmatched: 9. The chain's CDR3 is CATSDLQERGVSTDTQYF. The CDR3 region has the DNA TGTGCCACCAGTGATCTCCAGGAGCGGGGGGTCAGCACAGATACGCAGTATTTT.

The V call is TRBV28, the J call TRBJ1-1; unclear D gene. The CDR3 sequence is 12 residues long. Trimming took off 6 bases at V and 4 bases at J, with 9 bases between the two ends. Looked up from germline, CDR1 is MDHEN and CDR2 is SYDVKM. The CDR3 loop is CASSQVITEAFF. The DNA of the CDR3 is TGTGCCAGCAGCCAGGTTATCACTGAAGCTTTCTTT.

This sequence joins TRBV30 and TRBJ2-5, with a weak D call TRBD2 (5 bases). From germline, CDR1 is GTSNPN and CDR2 SVGIG (reference sequence). The CDR3 has 14 residues. The V end lost 6 bases, the J end lost 1 base, and 15 bases lay between the germline ends. CDR3 in amino acids: CACLAGLGQETQYF. For the CDR3, the DNA is TGTGCCTGCCTGGCCGGACTGGGCCAAGAGACCCAGTACTTC.

V usage is TRBV3-1 (or the pseudogene TRBV3-2) and J usage is TRBJ1-6; weak D call: TRBD1 (6 bases). Germline V gene lookup returns CDR1 LGHDT and CDR2 YNNKEL (reference sequence). Between the trimmed V and J ends, which lost 1 base and 8 bases, there was a span of 18 bases. The CDR3 contains 17 residues. The CDR3 sequence: CASSQGGGPLRDSPLHF. CDR3 coding DNA: TGTGCCAGCAGCCAAGGCGGGGGGCCCCTTAGGGATTCACCCCTCCACTTT.

The rearrangement links TRBV12-3 or TRBV12-4 to TRBJ1-1, with D perhaps matching TRBD1 (5 bases). This CDR3 is built from 13 residues. V lost 5 bases, J lost 1 base, and 8 bases lay in between. DNA of the CDR3: TGTGCCAGCAGTCGGGGGGGGAACACTGAAGCTTTCTTT. Protein sequence: CASSRGGNTEAFF.

This chain uses TRBV9 with TRBJ1-6; D is unresolved. The V end was cut by 0 bases, the J end by 0 bases, with 7 bases between. This CDR3 is 16 amino acids long. The germline V gene has CDR1 SGDLS and CDR2 YYNGEE. The CDR3 here is CASSVGHSSYNSPLHF. The CDR3 bases are TGTGCCAGCAGCGTAGGGCACAGCTCCTATAATTCACCCCTCCACTTT.

The genes are TRBV5-1 and TRBJ2-5; D uncertain. Germline assignment: CDR1 SGHRS and CDR2 YFSETQ. The CDR3 is 11 amino acids. Trimming took off 2 bases at V and 5 bases at J, with 4 bases between the two ends. The CDR3 sequence is CASSFEETQYF. Written as DNA, the CDR3 is TGCGCCAGCAGCTTTGAGGAGACCCAGTACTTC. Full variable domain (missing parts from reference TRBV5-1 and TRBJ2-5): KAGVTQTPRYLIKTRGQQVTLSCSPISGHRSVSWYQQTPGQGLQFLFEYFSETQRNKGNFPGRFSGRQFSNSRSEMNVSTLELGDSALYLCASSFEETQYFGPGTRLLVL.